A single sample is the source of the 21 T cell receptor beta chains below, sequenced in a study of tumor and adjacent non-tumor tissue in lung cancer. The template was RNA from unsorted bulk tissue. More than 3 cm separated this lung sample from the edge of the tumor. TCRbeta libraries were built with three rounds of nested PCR, modified from ARM-PCR. TCRdb re-analysed the multiplex PCR reads in MiXCR, keeping a single row per CDR3 protein. This sample has fewer than 55,000 distinct CDR3 sequences, with roughly 62% found just once. The sequenced material came from distant non-tumor lung tissue. These receptors were taken from a woman between 35 and 50 years old with non-small cell lung cancer.

The sample holds many counts of this clonotype. The chain has TRBV6-5 and TRBJ2-1, with TRBD2 matching 9 bases. The CDR3 runs to 15 residues. Losses at the gene ends were 3 bases for V and 3 bases for J; bases not matched to a gene: 3. The germline gives CDR1 MNHEY, CDR2 SVGAGI. Here the CDR3 DNA reads TGTGCCAGCAGTTATGGGACTAGCAGCTACAATGAGCAGTTCTTC. Its translation: CASSYGTSSYNEQFF.

This clonotype was counted at least ten times. The rearrangement uses TRBV4-1 and TRBJ1-2; D possibly corresponds to TRBD1 (5 bases). Germline V gene sequence: CDR1 MGHRA, CDR2 YSYEKL. Trimming stripped 0 bases from V and 0 bases from J, with 11 bases between. The CDR3 extends over 16 amino acids. CDR3 sequence reads: CASSQDLGGANYGYTF. For the CDR3, the DNA is TGCGCCAGCAGCCAAGATCTTGGGGGAGCTAACTATGGCTACACCTTC.

To note about this clonotype: The junction and the germline gene differ at one end; a read error may be behind it. The gene calls are TRBV5-1 and TRBJ2-5, with 12 bases that match TRBD2. The CDR3 runs to 15 residues. Germline CDR1 reads SGHRS; CDR2 reads YFSETQ. CDR3 loop: CTSSPGLAGRETQYF. The CDR3 DNA is TGTACCAGCAGCCCCGGACTAGCGGGACGGGAGACCCAATACTTC.

The chain couples TRBV20-1 to TRBJ2-3; no firm D call. The V gene lost 6 bases and the J gene lost 2 bases, with 21 bases spanning the gap. The germline gives CDR1 DFQATT, CDR2 SNEGSKA (reference sequence). The CDR3 contains 16 residues. The CDR3 spells CSALPTTRKLTDTQYF. The CDR3 region has the DNA TGCAGTGCCCTCCCGACAACCCGAAAACTCACAGATACGCAGTATTTT.

Comments on this clonotype: A much larger clone lies a single base off, so this may be a read error. This sequence joins TRBV2 and TRBJ2-7, with TRBD1 matching 12 bases. CDR3 length: 14 residues. Per germline, CDR1 SNHLY and CDR2 FYNNEI. The CDR3 bases are TGTGCCAGCGGGGGACAGGGGGCTTGGGAAGAGCAGTGCTTC. It yields the protein CASGGQGAWEEQCF.

The chain employs TRBV11-3 and TRBJ1-2; 7 bases map to TRBD1. Germline CDR1 reads SGHNT; CDR2 reads YENEEA. This CDR3 has 11 amino acids. Trimming at V came to 11 bases and at J to 7 bases, leaving 7 bases not matched to a gene. The CDR3 region has the DNA TGTGCCCGAGAGGGGGCGCGTGGCTACACCTTC. Residues: CAREGARGYTF.

Note on this clonotype: Lacking the conserved final phenylalanine or tryptophan, this CDR3 likely reflects a read error. Because the CDR3's place on the DNA is in doubt, the DNA is left out and the CDR3 is given as listed by TCRdb. This chain joins TRBV29-1 and TRBJ2-1; the table's TRBD1 call for D was not verified on the DNA. Germline loops: CDR1 SQVTM, CDR2 ANQGSEA. The CDR3 adds up to 13 amino acids, both ends counted. The CDR3 here is CSVFSGVPNERFL.

There are many counts of this clonotype. The chain has TRBV4-1 and TRBJ2-5; 13 nucleotides agree with TRBD2. V was clipped by 0 bases and J by 5 bases; unmatched bases: 6. The germline gives CDR1 MGHRA, CDR2 YSYEKL. This CDR3 has 17 amino acids. The CDR3 loop is CASSQELAGGPRETQYF. CDR3 in DNA: TGCGCCAGCAGCCAAGAACTAGCGGGAGGGCCTCGCGAGACCCAGTACTTC.

Points on this clonotype: A much larger clone lies one base from this, so it may be a read error. V usage is TRBV6-6 and J usage is TRBJ2-5; D unclear. The CDR3 is 13 residues long. The germline V gene has CDR1 MNHNY and CDR2 SVGAGI (reference sequence). Trimming pared 11 bases from V and 2 bases from J, leaving 15 bases between. CDR3 in amino acids: CAGVERIQETQYF. The CDR3 DNA follows: TGTGCCGGCGTAGAGAGGATTCAAGAGACCCAGTACTTC.

Points on this clonotype: This CDR3 fails to terminate in the conserved phenylalanine or tryptophan, so it likely reflects a read error. In DNA, the CDR3 is TGTGACAGCAGATTTGGTCCCGGCTCCTACAATGAGCAGTTCTTA. Protein product: CDSRFGPGSYNEQFL. The chain joins TRBV12-3 or TRBV12-4 to TRBJ2-1, with unresolved D. CDR3 length: 15 amino acids.

This clonotype rates as medium-sized. The V gene is TRBV20-1, the J gene TRBJ2-7; tentative D call: TRBD2 (5 bases). Germline V gene data show CDR1 as DFQATT and CDR2 as SNEGSKA (reference sequence). This CDR3 contains 13 residues. V lost 4 bases, J lost 0 bases, and 10 bases lay in between. This CDR3 is CSAIPGGSYEQYF. The CDR3 nucleotides read TGCAGTGCTATCCCTGGAGGCTCCTACGAGCAGTACTTC.

Many counts were recorded for this clonotype. This sequence joins TRBV29-1 and TRBJ1-2, with TRBD1 identical over 9 bases. The CDR3 spans 14 residues. V shed 1 base and J 4 bases; nucleotides not matched to a gene: 4. The germline V gene encodes CDR1 SQVTM and CDR2 ANQGSEA. The DNA for the CDR3 is TGCAGCGTTGAAGGGGTGACAGGGGGCTATGGCTACACCTTC. It is translated as CSVEGVTGGYGYTF.

The V gene is TRBV6-1, the J gene TRBJ2-3; D possibly corresponds to TRBD1 (5 bases). V was pared by 10 bases and J by 3 bases, with 23 bases between. CDR1 and CDR2 (germline): MNHNS, SASEGT. This CDR3 region has 16 residues. The CDR3 DNA follows: TGTGCCACATCCGAGAACATGGGGCGATGGACAGATACGCAGTATTTT. It encodes CATSENMGRWTDTQYF.

There are a few counts of this clonotype. The gene calls are TRBV20-1 and TRBJ2-5, with TRBD2 identical over 15 bases. The ends lost 3 bases at V and 2 bases at J; junction bases unmatched: 4. Germline V lookup: CDR1 DFQATT, CDR2 SNEGSKA (reference sequence). This CDR3 has 16 amino acids. The CDR3 bases are TGCAGTGCTAGCGGACTAGCGGGAGGGCAACAAGAGACCCAGTACTTC. Protein sequence: CSASGLAGGQQETQYF.

As concerns this clonotype: This CDR3 fails to terminate in the conserved phenylalanine or tryptophan, so it likely reflects a read error. It is unclear where the CDR3 begins or ends on the DNA, so no DNA is shown, and the CDR3 is as TCRdb lists it. The chain employs TRBV12-3 or TRBV12-4 and TRBJ2-2; TRBD1, the D gene given by the table, was not confirmed from the DNA. The CDR3 is made up of 17 amino acids, end residues included. CDR3 sequence: CASSMGTGPLLTGERFC.

A remark on this clonotype: This CDR3 is missing its conserved last phenylalanine or tryptophan, likely due to a read error. The V and J genes are TRBV11-3 and TRBJ2-1; perhaps TRBD1 as D (5 bases). Trimming took 6 bases from V and 8 from J, leaving 14 bases between them. Germline V gene sequence: CDR1 SGHNT, CDR2 YENEEA. This CDR3 has 13 amino acids. The CDR3 region has the DNA TGTGCCAGCAGTTCCGAACAGGTCCATGAGCAGTTCCTC. Residues: CASSSEQVHEQFL.

The chain recombines TRBV28 with TRBJ2-7, with D possibly matching TRBD1 (5 bases). V lost 6 bases and J lost 3, with 18 bases in between. Germline CDR1 is MDHEN and CDR2 is SYDVKM. The CDR3 consists of 15 residues. The CDR3 here is CASSPVAGPYYEQYF. Written as DNA, the CDR3 is TGTGCCAGCAGCCCCGTCGCAGGGCCTTACTACGAGCAGTACTTC.

Notes on this clonotype: The junction differs from germline at one of its ends, possibly a read error. The chain is built from TRBV6-1 and TRBJ2-3, with D hard to call. Germline CDR1 is MNHNS and CDR2 is SASEGT. CDR3 length: 13 residues. CDR3 protein: CASSEGDPDMQYF. DNA for the CDR3: TGTGCCAGCAGTGAAGGTGATCCAGATATGCAGTATTTT.

For this clonotype: A much larger clonotype is one base distant, so this may be a read error. The chain couples TRBV6-1 to TRBJ2-7; the D is unclear. The CDR3 spans 11 residues. The V gene's germline CDR1 is MNHNS and CDR2 SASEGT. The CDR3 spells CASSLTYEQCF. Here the CDR3 DNA reads TGTGCCAGCAGTTTGACCTACGAGCAGTGCTTC.

The sample holds many counts of this clonotype. The V and J genes are TRBV5-6 and TRBJ2-7; the match to TRBD2 covers 8 bases. Germline CDR1 reads SGHDT; CDR2 reads YYEEEE. The CDR3 spans 15 residues. J lost 5 bases, V lost 2 bases, and 9 bases had no gene match. In nucleotides, the CDR3 is TGTGCCAGCAGCTTCGGAGGGACTAGTGTACACGAGCAGTACTTC. Amino acid sequence: CASSFGGTSVHEQYF.

This clonotype was seen a single time. The chain carries TRBV5-1 and TRBJ2-1; maybe TRBD2 (5 bases). Germline values: CDR1 SGHRS, CDR2 YFSETQ. The CDR3 contains 15 residues. CDR3 nucleotides: TGCGTCACCAGGTCGGGGTCTTACTCCTACAATGAGCAGTTCTTC. This translates into CVTRSGSYSYNEQFF.